The clone carrying this T cell receptor beta chain has more than one count but fewer than ten. These data belong to a study of graft-versus-host responses after intestinal transplantation. Germline V gives CDR1 SGDLS, CDR2 YYNGEE. V dropped 4 bases and J dropped 8; count of bases not matched to a gene: 6. CDR3 size: 14 residues. Data came from immunoSEQ multiplex PCR; TCRdb stores just in-frame clones and leaves some out. This table has approximately 1,500 clones, approximately 87% appearing once. This TCR was recovered from a human patient who received an intestinal transplant, so some T cells may come from the graft donor. The V and J genes are TRBV9 and TRBJ2-4, with 10 bases fitting TRBD2. Source: PBMCs, taken 33 to 35 days after intestinal transplant. CDR3 amino acids: CASSRKREGYIQYF. The CDR3, as DNA: TGTGCCAGCAGCCGCAAGCGGGAGGGGTACATTCAGTACTTC.